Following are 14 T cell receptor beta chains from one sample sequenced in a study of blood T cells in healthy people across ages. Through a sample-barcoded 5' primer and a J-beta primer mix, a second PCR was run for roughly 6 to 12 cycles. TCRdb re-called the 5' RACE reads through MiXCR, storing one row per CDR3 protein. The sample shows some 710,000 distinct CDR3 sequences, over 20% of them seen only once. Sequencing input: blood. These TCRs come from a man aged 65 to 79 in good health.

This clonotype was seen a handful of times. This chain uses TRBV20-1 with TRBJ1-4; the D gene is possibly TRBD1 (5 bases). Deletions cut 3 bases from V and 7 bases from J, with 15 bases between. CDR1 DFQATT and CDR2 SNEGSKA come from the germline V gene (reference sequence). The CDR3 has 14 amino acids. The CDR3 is CSASHRQWREKLFF. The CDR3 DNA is TGCAGTGCTAGTCACAGACAGTGGCGTGAAAAACTGTTTTTT.

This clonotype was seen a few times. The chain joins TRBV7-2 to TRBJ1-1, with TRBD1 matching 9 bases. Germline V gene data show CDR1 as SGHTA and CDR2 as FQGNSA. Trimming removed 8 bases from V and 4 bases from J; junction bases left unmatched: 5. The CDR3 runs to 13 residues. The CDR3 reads CASGETGGTEAFF. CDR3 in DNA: TGTGCCAGCGGCGAGACAGGGGGCACTGAAGCTTTCTTT.

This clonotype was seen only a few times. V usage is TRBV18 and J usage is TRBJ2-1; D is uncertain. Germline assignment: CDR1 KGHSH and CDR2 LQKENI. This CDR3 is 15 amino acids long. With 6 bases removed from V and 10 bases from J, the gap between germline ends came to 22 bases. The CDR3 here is CASSPSSPVPGEQFF. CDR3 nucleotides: TGTGCCAGCTCTCCGTCCTCGCCAGTACCCGGGGAGCAGTTCTTC. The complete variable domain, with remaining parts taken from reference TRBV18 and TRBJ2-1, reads NAGVMQNPRHLVRRRGQEARLRCSPMKGHSHVYWYRQLPEEGLKFMVYLQKENIIDESGMPKERFSAEFPKEGPSILRIQQVVRGDSAAYFCASSPSSPVPGEQFFGPGTRLTVL.

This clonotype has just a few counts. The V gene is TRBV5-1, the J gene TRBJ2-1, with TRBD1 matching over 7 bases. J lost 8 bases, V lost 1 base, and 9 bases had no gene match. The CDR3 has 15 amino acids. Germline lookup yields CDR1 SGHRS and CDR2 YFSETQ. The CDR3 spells CASSLRTSQGDEQFF. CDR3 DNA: TGCGCCAGCAGCTTGCGTACGTCTCAGGGGGATGAGCAGTTCTTC.

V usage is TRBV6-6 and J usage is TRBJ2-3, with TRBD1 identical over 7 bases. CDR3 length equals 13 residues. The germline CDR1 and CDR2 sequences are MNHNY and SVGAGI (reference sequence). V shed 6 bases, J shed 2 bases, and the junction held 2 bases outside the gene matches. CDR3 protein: CASRQGYTDTQYF. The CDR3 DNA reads TGTGCCAGCAGACAGGGGTACACAGATACGCAGTATTTT.

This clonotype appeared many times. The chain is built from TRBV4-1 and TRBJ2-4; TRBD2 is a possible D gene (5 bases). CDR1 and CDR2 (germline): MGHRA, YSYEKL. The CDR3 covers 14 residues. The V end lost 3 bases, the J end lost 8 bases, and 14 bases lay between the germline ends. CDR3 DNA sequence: TGCGCCAGCAGCCACGGACTTGCGCAGGACATTCAGTACTTC. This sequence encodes CASSHGLAQDIQYF.

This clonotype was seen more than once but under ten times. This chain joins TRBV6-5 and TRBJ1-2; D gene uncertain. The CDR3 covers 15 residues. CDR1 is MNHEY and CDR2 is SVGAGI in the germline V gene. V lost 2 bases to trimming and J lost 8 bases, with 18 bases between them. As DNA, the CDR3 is TGTGCCAGCAGTTACGAACCCAGCGGGCAGAGGGGCTACACCTTC. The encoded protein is CASSYEPSGQRGYTF.

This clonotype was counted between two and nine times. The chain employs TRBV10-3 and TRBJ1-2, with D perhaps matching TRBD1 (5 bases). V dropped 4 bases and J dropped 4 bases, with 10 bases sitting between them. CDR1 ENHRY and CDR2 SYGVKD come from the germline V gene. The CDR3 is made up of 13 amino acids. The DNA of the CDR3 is TGTGCCATCAGTGGACAGCGAACCTATGGCTACACCTTC. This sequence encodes CAISGQRTYGYTF.

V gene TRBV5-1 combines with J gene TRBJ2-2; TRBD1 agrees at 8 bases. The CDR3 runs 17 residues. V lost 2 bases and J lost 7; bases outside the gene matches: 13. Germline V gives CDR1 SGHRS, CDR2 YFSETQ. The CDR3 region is CASSFPGRGHRGGELFF. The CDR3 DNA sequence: TGCGCCAGCAGCTTTCCTGGCAGGGGGCATCGTGGCGGGGAGCTGTTTTTT.

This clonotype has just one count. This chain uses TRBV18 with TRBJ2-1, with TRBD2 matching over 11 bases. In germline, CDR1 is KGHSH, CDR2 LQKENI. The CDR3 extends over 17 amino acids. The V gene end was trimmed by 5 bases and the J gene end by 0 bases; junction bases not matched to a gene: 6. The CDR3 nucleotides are TGTGCCAGCTCATTCTCGACTAGCGGGGTCTCCTACAATGAGCAGTTCTTC. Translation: CASSFSTSGVSYNEQFF.

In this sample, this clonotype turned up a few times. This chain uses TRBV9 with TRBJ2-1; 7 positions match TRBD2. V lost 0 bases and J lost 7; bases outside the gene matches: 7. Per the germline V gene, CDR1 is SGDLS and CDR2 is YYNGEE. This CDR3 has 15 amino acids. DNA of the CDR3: TGTGCCAGCAGCGTAGTTGCGGGGGTGAAGAATGAGCAGTTCTTC. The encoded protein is CASSVVAGVKNEQFF.

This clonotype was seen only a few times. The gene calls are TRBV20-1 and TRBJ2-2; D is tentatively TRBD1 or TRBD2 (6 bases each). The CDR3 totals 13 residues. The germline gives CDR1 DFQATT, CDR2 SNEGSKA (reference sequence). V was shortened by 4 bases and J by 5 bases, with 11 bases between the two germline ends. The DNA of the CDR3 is TGCAGTGCTATTTCGGGGGCGACCGGGGAGCTGTTTTTT. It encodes CSAISGATGELFF.

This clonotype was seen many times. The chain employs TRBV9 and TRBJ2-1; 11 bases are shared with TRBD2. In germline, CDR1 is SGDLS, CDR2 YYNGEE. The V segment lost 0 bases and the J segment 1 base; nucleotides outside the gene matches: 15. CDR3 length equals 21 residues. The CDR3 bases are TGTGCCAGCAGCGTAGCTCCCGTGACTAGCGGGAACAGCTTTTCCTACAATGAGCAGTTCTTC. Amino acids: CASSVAPVTSGNSFSYNEQFF.

CDR3 sequence: CASSQVGGNTGELFF. The CDR3 bases are TGCGCCAGCAGCCAAGTAGGGGGGAACACCGGGGAGCTGTTTTTT. The chain combines TRBV4-3 with TRBJ2-2; a weak D match, TRBD1 (6 bases). V was shortened by 1 base and J by 1 base, with 7 bases between the two germline ends. The CDR3 is made up of 15 amino acids. CDR1 and CDR2 (germline): LGHNA, YSLEER.